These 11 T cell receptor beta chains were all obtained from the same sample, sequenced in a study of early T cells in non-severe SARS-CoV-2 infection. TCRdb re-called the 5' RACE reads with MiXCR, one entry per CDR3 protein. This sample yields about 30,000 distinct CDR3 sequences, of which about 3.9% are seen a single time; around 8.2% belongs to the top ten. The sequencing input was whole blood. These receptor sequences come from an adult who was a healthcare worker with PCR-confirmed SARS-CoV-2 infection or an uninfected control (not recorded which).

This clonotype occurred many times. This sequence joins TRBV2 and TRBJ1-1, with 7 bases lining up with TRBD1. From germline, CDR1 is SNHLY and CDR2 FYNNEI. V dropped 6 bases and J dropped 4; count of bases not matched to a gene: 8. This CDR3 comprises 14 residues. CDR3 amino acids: CASRSGTVGTEAFF. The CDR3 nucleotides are TGTGCCAGCAGGTCCGGGACAGTCGGCACTGAAGCTTTCTTT.

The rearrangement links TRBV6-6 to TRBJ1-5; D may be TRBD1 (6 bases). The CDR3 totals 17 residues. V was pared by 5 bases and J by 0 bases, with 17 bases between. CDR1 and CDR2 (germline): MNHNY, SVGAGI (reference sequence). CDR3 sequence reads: CASSVTGTQYSNQPQHF. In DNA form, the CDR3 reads TGTGCCAGCAGTGTGACCGGGACACAGTATAGCAATCAGCCCCAGCATTTT.

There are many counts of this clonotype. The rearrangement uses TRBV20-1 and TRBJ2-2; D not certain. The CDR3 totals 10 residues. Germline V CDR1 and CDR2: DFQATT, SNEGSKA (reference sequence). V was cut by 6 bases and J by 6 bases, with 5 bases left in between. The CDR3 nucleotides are TGCAGTGCCTTGGCCGGGGAGCTGTTTTTT. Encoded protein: CSALAGELFF.

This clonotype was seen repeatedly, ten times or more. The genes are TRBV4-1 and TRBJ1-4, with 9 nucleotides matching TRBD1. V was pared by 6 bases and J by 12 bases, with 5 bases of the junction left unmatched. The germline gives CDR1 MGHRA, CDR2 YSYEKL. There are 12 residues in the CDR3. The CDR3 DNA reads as TGCGCCAGCAGTTGGACAGGGGTAGAACTGTTTTTT. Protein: CASSWTGVELFF.

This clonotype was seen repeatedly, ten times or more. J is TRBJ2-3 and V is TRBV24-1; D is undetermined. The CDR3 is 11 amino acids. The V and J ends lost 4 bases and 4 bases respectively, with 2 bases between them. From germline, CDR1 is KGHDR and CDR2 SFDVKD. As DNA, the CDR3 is TGTGCCACCAGTGACCCAGATACGCAGTATTTT. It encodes CATSDPDTQYF.

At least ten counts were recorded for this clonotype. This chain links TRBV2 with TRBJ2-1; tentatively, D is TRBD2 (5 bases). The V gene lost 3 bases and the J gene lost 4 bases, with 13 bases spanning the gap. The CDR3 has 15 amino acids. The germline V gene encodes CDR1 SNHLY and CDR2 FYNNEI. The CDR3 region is CASSDLLADYNEQFF. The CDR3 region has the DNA TGTGCCAGCAGTGATTTGCTAGCAGATTACAATGAGCAGTTCTTC.

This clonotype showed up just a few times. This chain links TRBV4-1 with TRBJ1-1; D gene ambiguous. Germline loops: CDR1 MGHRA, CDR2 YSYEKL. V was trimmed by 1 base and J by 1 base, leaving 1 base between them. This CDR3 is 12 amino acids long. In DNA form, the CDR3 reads TGCGCCAGCAGCCAAGGGAACACTGAAGCTTTCTTT. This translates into CASSQGNTEAFF.

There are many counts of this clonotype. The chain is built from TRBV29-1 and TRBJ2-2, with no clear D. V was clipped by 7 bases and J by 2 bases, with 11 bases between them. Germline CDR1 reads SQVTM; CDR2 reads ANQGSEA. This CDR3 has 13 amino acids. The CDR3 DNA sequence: TGCAGCGCTATCTACGAAAACACCGGGGAGCTGTTTTTT. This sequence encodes CSAIYENTGELFF.

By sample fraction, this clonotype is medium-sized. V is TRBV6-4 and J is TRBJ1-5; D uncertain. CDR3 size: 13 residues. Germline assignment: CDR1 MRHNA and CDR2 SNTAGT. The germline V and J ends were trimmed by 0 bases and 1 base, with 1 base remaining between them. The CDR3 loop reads CASSDSSNQPQHF. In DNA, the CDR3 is TGTGCCAGCAGTGACTCCAGCAATCAGCCCCAGCATTTT.

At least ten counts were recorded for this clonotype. CDR3 coding DNA: TGTGCCAGCAGTCCCTTCATAGCGCAGACCCAGTACTTC. Its translation is CASSPFIAQTQYF. The chain employs TRBV12-3 or TRBV12-4 and TRBJ2-5; D is possibly TRBD2 (5 bases). Trimming removed 5 bases from V and 6 bases from J, with 13 bases in between. The CDR3 sequence is 13 residues long.

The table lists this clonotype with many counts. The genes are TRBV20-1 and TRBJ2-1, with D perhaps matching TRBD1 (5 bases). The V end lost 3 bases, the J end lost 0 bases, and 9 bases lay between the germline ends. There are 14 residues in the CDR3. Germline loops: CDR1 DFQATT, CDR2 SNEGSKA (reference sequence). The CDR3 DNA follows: TGCAGTGCTAGCACAGGAGACTCCTACAATGAGCAGTTCTTC. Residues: CSASTGDSYNEQFF.